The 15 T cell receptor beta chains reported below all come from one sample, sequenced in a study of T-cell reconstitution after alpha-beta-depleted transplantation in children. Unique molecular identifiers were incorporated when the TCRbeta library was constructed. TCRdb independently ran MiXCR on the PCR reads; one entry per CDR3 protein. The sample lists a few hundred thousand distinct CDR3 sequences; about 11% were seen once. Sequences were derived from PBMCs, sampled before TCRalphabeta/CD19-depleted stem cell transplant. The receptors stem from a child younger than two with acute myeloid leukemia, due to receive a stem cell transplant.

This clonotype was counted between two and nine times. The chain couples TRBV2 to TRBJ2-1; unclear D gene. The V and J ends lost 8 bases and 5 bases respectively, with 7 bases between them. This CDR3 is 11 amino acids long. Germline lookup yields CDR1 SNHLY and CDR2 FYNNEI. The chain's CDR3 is CASQTNNEQFF. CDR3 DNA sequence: TGTGCCAGCCAAACAAACAATGAGCAGTTCTTC.

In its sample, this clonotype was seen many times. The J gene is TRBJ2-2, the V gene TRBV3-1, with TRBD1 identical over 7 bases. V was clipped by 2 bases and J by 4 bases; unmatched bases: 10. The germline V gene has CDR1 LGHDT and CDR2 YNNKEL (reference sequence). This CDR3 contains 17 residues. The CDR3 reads CASSQSETGMSTGELFF. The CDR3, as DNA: TGTGCCAGCAGCCAATCGGAGACAGGGATGTCCACCGGGGAGCTGTTTTTT.

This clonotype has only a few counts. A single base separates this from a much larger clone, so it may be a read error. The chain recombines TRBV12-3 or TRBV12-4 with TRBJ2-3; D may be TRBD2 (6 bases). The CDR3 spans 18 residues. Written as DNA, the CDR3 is TGTGCCCGCAGTTCCCGGGTTGGGGGGTATTTGGGCACAGATACGCAGTATTTT. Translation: CARSSRVGGYLGTDTQYF.

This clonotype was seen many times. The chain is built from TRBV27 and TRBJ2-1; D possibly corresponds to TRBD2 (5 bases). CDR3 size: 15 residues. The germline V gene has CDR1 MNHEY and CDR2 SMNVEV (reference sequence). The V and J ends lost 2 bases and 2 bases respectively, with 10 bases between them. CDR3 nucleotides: TGTGCCAGCAGTTTAGGCGGGCCAGCCTACAATGAGCAGTTCTTC. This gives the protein CASSLGGPAYNEQFF.

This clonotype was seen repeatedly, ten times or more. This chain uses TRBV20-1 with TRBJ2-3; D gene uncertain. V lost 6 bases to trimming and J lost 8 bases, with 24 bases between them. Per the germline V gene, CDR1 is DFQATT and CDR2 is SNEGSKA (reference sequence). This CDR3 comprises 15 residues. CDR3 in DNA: TGCAGTGCGATCCGTGGCTCCTCGCTCCGCTCTACGCAGTATTTT. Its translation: CSAIRGSSLRSTQYF.

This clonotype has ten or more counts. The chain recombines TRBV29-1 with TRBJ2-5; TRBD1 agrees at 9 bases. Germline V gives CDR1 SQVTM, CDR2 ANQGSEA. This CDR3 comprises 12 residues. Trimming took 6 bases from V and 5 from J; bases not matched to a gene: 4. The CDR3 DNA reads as TGCAGCGTAGGGACAGGGTCGGAGACCCAGTACTTC. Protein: CSVGTGSETQYF.

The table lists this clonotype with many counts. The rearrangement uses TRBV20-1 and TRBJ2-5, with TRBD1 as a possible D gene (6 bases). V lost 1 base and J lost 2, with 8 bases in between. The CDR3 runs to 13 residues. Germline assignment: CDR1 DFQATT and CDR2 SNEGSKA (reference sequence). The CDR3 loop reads CSARGTAQETQYF. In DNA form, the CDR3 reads TGCAGTGCTAGAGGGACAGCTCAAGAGACCCAGTACTTC.

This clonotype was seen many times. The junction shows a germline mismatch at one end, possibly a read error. In DNA form, the CDR3 reads TGCAGCCCCGACTTGGACTACCATCACTTC. It yields the protein CSPDLDYHHF. The V and J genes are TRBV29-1 and TRBJ2-1; TRBD2 might be the D (6 bases). Germline V gene sequence: CDR1 SQVTM, CDR2 ANQGSEA. CDR3 size: 10 residues.

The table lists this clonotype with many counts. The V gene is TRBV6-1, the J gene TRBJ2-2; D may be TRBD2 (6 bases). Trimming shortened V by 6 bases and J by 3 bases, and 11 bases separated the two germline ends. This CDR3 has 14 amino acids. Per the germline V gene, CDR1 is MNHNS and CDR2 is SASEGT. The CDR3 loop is CASRAGDYTGELFF. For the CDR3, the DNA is TGTGCCAGCAGGGCCGGGGACTACACCGGGGAGCTGTTTTTT.

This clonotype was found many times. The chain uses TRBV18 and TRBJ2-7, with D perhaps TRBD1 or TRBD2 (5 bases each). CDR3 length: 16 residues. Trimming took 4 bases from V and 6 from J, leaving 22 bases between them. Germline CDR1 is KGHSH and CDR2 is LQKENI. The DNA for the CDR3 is TGTGCCAGCTCACGGGCCGGGGCTGAACAGGTGGGCGAGCAGTACTTC. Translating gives CASSRAGAEQVGEQYF.

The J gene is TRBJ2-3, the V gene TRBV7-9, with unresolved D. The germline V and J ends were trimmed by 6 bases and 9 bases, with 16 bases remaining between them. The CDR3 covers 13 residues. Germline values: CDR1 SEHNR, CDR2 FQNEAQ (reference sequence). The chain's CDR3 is CASSLQVSETQYF. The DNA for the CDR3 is TGTGCCAGCAGTTTACAAGTGTCGGAAACGCAGTATTTT.

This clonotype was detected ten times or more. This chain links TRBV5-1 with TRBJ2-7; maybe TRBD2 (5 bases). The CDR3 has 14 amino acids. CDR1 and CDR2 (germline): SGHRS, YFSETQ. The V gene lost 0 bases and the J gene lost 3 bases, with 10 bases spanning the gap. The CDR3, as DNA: TGCGCCAGCAGCTTGGAAGAGGGAAACTACGAGCAGTACTTC. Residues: CASSLEEGNYEQYF.

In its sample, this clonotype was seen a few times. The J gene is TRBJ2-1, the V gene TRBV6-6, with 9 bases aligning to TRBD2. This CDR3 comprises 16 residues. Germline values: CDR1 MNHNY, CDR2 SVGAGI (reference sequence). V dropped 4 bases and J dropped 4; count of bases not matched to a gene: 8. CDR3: CASSSPTSGSYNEQFF. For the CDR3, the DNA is TGTGCCAGCAGTTCCCCCACTAGCGGGTCATACAATGAGCAGTTCTTC.

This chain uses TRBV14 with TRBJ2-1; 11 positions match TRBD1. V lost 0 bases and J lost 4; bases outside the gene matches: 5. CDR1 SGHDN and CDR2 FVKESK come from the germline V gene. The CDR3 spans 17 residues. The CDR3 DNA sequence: TGTGCCAGCAGCCAAGATAGGAGGGACAGGGGGTACAATGAGCAGTTCTTC. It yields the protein CASSQDRRDRGYNEQFF. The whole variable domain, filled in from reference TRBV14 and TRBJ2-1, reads EAGVTQFPSHSVIEKGQTVTLRCDPISGHDNLYWYRRVMGKEIKFLLHFVKESKQDESGMPNNRFLAERTGGTYSTLKVQPAELEDSGVYFCASSQDRRDRGYNEQFFGPGTRLTVL.

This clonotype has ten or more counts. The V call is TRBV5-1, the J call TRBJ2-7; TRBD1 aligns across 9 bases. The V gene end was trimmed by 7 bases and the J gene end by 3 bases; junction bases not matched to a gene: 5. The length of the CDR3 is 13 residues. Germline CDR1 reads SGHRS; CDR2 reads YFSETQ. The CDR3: CASGRQGDYEQYF. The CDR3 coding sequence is TGCGCCAGCGGCCGACAGGGGGACTACGAGCAGTACTTC.